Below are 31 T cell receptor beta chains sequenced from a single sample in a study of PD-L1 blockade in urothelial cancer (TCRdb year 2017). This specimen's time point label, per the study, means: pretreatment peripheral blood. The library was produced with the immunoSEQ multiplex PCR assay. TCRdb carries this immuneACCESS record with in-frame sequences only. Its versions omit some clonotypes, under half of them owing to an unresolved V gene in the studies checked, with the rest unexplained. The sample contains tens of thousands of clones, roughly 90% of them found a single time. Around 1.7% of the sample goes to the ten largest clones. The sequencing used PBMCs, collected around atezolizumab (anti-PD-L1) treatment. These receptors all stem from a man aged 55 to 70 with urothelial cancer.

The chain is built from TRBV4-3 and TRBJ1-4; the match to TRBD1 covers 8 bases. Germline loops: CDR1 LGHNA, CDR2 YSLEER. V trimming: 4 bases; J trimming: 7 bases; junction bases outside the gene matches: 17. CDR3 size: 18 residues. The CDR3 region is CASSRVGTGVSRGEKLFF. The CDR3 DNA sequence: TGCGCCAGCAGCCGGGTCGGGACAGGAGTCAGCCGGGGTGAAAAACTGTTTTTT.

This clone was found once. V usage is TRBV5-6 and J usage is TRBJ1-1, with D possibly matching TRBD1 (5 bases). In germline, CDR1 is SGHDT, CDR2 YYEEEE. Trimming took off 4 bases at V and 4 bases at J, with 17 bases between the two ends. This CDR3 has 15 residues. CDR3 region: CASSRGVTRTTEAFF. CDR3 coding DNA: TGTGCCAGCAGCAGGGGCGTGACTAGGACCACTGAAGCTTTCTTT. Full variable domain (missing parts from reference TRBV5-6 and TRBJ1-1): DAGVTQSPTHLIKTRGQQVTLRCSPKSGHDTVSWYQQALGQGPQFIFQYYEEEERQRGNFPDRFSGHQFPNYSSELNVNALLLGDSALYLCASSRGVTRTTEAFFGQGTRLTVV.

This CDR3 is CASSDGRTETQYF. CDR3 in DNA: TGCGCCAGCAGTGATGGCCGTACGGAGACCCAGTACTTC. This chain links TRBV10-2 with TRBJ2-5, with D unresolved. Between the trimmed V and J ends, which lost 3 bases and 5 bases, there was a span of 10 bases. CDR3 size: 13 residues. In germline, CDR1 is WSHSY, CDR2 SAAADI.

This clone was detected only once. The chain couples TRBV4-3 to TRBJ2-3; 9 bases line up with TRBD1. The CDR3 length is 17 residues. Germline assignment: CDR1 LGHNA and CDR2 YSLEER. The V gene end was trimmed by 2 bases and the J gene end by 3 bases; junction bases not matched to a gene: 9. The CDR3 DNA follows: TGCGCCAGCAGCCAACGCGGACAGGGGTCGGAGACAGATACGCAGTATTTT. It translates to CASSQRGQGSETDTQYF.

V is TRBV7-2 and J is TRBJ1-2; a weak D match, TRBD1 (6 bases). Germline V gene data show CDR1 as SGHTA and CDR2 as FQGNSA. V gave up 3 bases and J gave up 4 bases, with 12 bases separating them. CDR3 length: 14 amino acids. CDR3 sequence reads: CASSFRTESYGYTF. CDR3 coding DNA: TGTGCCAGCAGCTTCCGGACAGAGTCCTATGGCTACACCTTC.

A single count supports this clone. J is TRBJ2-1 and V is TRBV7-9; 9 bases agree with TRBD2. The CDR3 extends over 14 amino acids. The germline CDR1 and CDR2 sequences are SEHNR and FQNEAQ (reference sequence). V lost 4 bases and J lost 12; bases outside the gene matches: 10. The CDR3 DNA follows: TGTGCCAGCAGCTACGATAGCGGGAGCGGTTTGCAGTTCTTC. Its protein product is CASSYDSGSGLQFF.

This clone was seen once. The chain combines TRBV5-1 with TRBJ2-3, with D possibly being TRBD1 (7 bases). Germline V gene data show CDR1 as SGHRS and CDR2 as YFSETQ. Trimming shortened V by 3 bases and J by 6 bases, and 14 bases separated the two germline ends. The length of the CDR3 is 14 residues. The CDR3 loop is CASSSPEGADTQYF. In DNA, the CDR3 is TGCGCCAGCAGCTCCCCGGAGGGGGCGGATACGCAGTATTTT.

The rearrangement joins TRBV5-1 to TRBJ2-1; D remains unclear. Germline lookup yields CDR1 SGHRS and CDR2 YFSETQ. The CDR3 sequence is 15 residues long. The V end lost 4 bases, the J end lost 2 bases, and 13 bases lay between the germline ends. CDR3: CASSVDTTTYNEQFF. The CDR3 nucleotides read TGCGCCAGCAGCGTCGACACGACGACCTACAATGAGCAGTTCTTC.

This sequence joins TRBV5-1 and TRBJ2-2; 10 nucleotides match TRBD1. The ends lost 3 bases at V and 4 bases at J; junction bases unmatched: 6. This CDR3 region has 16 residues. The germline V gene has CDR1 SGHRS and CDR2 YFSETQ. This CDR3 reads CASSSPGQGFTGELFF. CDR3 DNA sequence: TGCGCCAGCAGCTCGCCGGGACAGGGGTTCACCGGGGAGCTGTTTTTT.

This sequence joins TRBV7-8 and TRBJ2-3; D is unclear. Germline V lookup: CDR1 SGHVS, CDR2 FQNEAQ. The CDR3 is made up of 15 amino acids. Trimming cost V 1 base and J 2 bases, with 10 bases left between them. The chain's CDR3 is CASSLGRRNTDTQYF. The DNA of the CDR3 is TGTGCCAGCAGCTTAGGTCGCAGGAACACAGATACGCAGTATTTT.

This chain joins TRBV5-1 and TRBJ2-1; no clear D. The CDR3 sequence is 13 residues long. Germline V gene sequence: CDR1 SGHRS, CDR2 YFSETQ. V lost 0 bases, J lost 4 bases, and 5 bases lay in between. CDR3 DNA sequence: TGCGCCAGCAGCTTGGACACATACAATGAGCAGTTCTTC. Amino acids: CASSLDTYNEQFF.

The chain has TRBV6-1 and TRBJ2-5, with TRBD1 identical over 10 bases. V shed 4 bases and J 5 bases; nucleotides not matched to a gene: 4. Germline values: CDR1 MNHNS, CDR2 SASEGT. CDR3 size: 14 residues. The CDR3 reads CASSGTGGRETQYF. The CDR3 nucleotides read TGTGCCAGCAGTGGGACAGGGGGACGGGAGACCCAGTACTTC.

CDR3 in DNA: TGTGCCAGCAGCTTTCAGGGCTCTGGGGCCAACGTCCTGACTTTC. Protein sequence: CASSFQGSGANVLTF. The chain has TRBV7-3 and TRBJ2-6; maybe TRBD1 (5 bases). The CDR3 is 15 amino acids. V lost 3 bases and J lost 0, with 6 bases in between. CDR1 SGHTA and CDR2 FQGTGA come from the germline V gene.

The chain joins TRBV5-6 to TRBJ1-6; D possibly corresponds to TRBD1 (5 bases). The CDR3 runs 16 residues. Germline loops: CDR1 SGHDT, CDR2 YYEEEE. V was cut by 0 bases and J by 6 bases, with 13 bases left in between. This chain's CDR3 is CASSLAPTRANSPLHF. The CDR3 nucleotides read TGTGCCAGCAGCTTGGCTCCCACCAGGGCTAATTCACCCCTCCACTTT. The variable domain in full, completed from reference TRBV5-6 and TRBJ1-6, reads DAGVTQSPTHLIKTRGQQVTLRCSPKSGHDTVSWYQQALGQGPQFIFQYYEEEERQRGNFPDRFSGHQFPNYSSELNVNALLLGDSALYLCASSLAPTRANSPLHFGNGTRLTVT.

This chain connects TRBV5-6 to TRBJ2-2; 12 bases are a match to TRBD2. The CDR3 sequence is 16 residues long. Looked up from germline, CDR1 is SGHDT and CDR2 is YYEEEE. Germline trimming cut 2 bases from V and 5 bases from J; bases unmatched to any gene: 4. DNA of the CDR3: TGTGCCAGCAGCTTTCTAGCGGGAGGGAGGACCGGGGAGCTGTTTTTT. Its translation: CASSFLAGGRTGELFF.

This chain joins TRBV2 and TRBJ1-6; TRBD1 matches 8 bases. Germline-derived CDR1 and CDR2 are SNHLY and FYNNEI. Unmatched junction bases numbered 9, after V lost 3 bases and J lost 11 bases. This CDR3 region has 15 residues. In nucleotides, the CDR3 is TGTGCCAGCAGTGACCTAGGACAGGGAAGAGCACCCCTCCACTTT. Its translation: CASSDLGQGRAPLHF.

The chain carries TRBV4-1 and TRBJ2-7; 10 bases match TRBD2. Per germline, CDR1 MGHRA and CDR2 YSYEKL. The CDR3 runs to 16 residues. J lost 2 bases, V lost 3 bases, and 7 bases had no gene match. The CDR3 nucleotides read TGCGCCAGCAGCCAGGCCCCTAGCGGGGGCACCTACGAGCAGTACTTC. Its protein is CASSQAPSGGTYEQYF.

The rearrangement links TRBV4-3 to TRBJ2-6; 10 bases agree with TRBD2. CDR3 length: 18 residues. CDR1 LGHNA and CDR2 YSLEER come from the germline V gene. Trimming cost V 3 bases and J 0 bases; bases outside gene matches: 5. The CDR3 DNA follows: TGCGCCAGCAGCCAGCTAGCGGGGGACCACTCTGGGGCCAACGTCCTGACTTTC. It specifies CASSQLAGDHSGANVLTF.

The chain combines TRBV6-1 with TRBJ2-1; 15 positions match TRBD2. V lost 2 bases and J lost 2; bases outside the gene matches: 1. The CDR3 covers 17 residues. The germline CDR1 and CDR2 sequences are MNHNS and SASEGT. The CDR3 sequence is CASSERTSGGAYNEQFF. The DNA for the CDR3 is TGTGCCAGCAGTGAACGGACTAGCGGGGGGGCCTACAATGAGCAGTTCTTC.

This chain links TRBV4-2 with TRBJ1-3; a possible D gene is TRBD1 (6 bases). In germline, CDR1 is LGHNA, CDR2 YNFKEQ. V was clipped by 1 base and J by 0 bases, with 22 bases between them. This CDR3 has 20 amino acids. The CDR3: CASSQGGLGAATYSGNTIYF. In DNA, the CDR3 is TGTGCCAGCAGCCAAGGAGGCTTGGGGGCAGCCACCTACTCTGGAAACACCATATATTTT.

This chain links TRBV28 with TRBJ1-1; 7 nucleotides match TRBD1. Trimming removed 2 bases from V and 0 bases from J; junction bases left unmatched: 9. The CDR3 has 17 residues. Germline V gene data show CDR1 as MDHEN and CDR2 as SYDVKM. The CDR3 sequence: CASSLSGIGGLNTEAFF. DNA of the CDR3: TGTGCCAGCAGTTTAAGTGGTATAGGGGGCTTGAACACTGAAGCTTTCTTT. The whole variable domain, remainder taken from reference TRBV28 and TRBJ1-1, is DVKVTQSSRYLVKRTGEKVFLECVQDMDHENMFWYRQDPGLGLRLIYFSYDVKMKEKGDIPEGYSVSREKKERFSLILESASTNQTSMYLCASSLSGIGGLNTEAFFGQGTRLTVV.

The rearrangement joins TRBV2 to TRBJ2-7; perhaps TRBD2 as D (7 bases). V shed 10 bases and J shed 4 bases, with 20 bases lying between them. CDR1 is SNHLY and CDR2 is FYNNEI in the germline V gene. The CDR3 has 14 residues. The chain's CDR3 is CATLAGRGAYEQYF. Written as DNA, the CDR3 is TGTGCCACGCTAGCAGGGAGGGGGGCTTACGAGCAGTACTTC.

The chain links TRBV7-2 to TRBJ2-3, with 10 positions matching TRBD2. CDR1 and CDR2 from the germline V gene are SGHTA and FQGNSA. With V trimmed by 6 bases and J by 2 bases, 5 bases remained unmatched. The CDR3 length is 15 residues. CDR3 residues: CASSSGGPDTDTQYF. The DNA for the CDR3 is TGTGCCAGCAGTAGCGGGGGGCCTGACACAGATACGCAGTATTTT.

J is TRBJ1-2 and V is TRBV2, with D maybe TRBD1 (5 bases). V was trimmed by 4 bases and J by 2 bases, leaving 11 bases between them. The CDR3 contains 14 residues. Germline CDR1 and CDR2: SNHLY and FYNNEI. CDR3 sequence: CASSGDSFNYGYTF. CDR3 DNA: TGTGCCAGCAGTGGAGACAGCTTCAACTATGGCTACACCTTC.

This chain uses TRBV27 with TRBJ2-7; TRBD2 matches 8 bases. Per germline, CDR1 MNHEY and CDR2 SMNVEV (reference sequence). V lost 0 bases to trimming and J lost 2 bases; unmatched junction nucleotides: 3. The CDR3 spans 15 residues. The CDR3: CASSLSAGGPYEQYF. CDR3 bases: TGTGCCAGCAGTTTATCGGCGGGAGGCCCCTACGAGCAGTACTTC.

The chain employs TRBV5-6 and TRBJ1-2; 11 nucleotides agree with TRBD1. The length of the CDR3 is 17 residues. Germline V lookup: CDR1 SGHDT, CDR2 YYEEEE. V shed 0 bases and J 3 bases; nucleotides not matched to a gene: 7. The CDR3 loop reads CASSLGIGQGAYYGYTF. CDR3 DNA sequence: TGTGCCAGCAGCTTGGGGATAGGACAGGGGGCCTACTATGGCTACACCTTC. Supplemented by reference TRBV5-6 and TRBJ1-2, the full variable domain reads DAGVTQSPTHLIKTRGQQVTLRCSPKSGHDTVSWYQQALGQGPQFIFQYYEEEERQRGNFPDRFSGHQFPNYSSELNVNALLLGDSALYLCASSLGIGQGAYYGYTFGSGTRLTVV.

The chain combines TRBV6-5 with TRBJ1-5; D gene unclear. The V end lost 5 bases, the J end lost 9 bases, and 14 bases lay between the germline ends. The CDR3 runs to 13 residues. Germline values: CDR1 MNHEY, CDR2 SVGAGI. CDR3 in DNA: TGTGCCAGCAGTACCCTCCCTGAGGTGCCCCAGCATTTT. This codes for CASSTLPEVPQHF.

CDR3 DNA: TGTGCCAGCATAGGCCAGGGCTTCCACGAGCAGTACTTC. Its protein is CASIGQGFHEQYF. The chain has TRBV5-5 and TRBJ2-7; possible D gene TRBD1, 5 bases. V dropped 6 bases and J dropped 5 bases, with 15 bases sitting between them. This CDR3 is 13 amino acids long. Germline CDR1 reads SGHKS; CDR2 reads YYEKEE (reference sequence).

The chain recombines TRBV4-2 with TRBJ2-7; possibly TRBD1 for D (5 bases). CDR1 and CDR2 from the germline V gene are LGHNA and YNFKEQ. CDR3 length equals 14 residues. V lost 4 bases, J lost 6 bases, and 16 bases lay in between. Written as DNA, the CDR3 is TGTGCCAGCAGCCCCCCCTCTGGGGCTGGCGAGCAGTACTTC. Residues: CASSPPSGAGEQYF.

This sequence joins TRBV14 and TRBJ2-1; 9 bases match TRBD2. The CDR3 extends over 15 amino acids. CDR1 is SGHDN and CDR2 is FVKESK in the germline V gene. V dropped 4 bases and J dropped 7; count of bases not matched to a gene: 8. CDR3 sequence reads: CASSPRGGGRNEQFF. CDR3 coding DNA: TGTGCCAGCAGCCCGCGGGGGGGCGGTCGAAATGAGCAGTTCTTC.

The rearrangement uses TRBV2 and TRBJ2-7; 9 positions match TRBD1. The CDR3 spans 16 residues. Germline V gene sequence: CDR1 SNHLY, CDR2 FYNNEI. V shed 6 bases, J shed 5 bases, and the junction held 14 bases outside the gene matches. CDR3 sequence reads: CASSLIPGTGRNEQYF. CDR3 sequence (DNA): TGTGCCAGCAGCCTCATCCCCGGGACAGGGAGGAACGAGCAGTACTTC.